These 5 T cell receptor beta chains were sequenced from one sample in a study of T cell repertoires in cytomegalovirus infection. One entry per CDR3 protein, called by TCRdb with MiXCR from the reads. The table shows about 260,000 distinct CDR3 sequences, with approximately 9.1% occurring only once. The sequencing sample was made of PBMCs. The receptors stem from a human donor in good health (CMV status not recorded). Some clones in this sample may be carry-over from other donors' samples.

This clonotype was detected many times. This chain links TRBV7-2 with TRBJ1-2, with TRBD1 matching 7 bases. Trimming removed 1 base from V and 8 bases from J; junction bases left unmatched: 10. The CDR3 sequence is 15 residues long. Germline loops: CDR1 SGHTA, CDR2 FQGNSA. The CDR3 DNA follows: TGTGCCAGCAGCTTAGATAACAGGGGCGCGGGAGGCTACACCTTC. This sequence encodes CASSLDNRGAGGYTF.

This clonotype was counted once. The chain combines TRBV29-1 with TRBJ2-3, with D perhaps being TRBD1 or TRBD2 (5 bases each). The V gene's germline CDR1 is SQVTM and CDR2 ANQGSEA. The CDR3 totals 14 residues. Trimming cost V 6 bases and J 4 bases, with 17 bases left between them. CDR3 protein: CSVPRPGRADTQYF. The CDR3 nucleotides read TGCAGCGTCCCCCGCCCGGGACGGGCAGATACGCAGTATTTT.

At least ten counts were recorded for this clonotype. The gene calls are TRBV7-8 and TRBJ1-1; unclear D gene. Trimming took off 6 bases at V and 3 bases at J, with 17 bases between the two ends. The germline CDR1 and CDR2 sequences are SGHVS and FQNEAQ. The CDR3 runs 15 residues. The CDR3, as DNA: TGTGCCAGCAGTCTTAGGGATTTCATATACACTGAAGCTTTCTTT. This sequence encodes CASSLRDFIYTEAFF.

This clonotype has a handful of counts. The rearrangement uses TRBV11-3 and TRBJ2-1; D unclear. Germline CDR1 and CDR2: SGHNT and YENEEA. V was trimmed by 5 bases and J by 8 bases, leaving 16 bases between them. The CDR3 is 14 amino acids. CDR3: CASSPRYNSYEQFF. For the CDR3, the DNA is TGTGCCAGCAGCCCCCGCTACAATTCATATGAGCAGTTCTTC.

This clonotype has at least ten counts. This chain connects TRBV6-2 or TRBV6-3 to TRBJ2-7; tentative D call: TRBD2 (5 bases). Germline V gene sequence: CDR1 MNHEY, CDR2 SVGEGT. Trimming shortened V by 3 bases and J by 0 bases, and 12 bases separated the two germline ends. This CDR3 is built from 15 residues. The CDR3, as DNA: TGTGCCAGCAGTTATAGCAGTGGGAGCTCCTACGAGCAGTACTTC. Translated, it gives CASSYSSGSSYEQYF.